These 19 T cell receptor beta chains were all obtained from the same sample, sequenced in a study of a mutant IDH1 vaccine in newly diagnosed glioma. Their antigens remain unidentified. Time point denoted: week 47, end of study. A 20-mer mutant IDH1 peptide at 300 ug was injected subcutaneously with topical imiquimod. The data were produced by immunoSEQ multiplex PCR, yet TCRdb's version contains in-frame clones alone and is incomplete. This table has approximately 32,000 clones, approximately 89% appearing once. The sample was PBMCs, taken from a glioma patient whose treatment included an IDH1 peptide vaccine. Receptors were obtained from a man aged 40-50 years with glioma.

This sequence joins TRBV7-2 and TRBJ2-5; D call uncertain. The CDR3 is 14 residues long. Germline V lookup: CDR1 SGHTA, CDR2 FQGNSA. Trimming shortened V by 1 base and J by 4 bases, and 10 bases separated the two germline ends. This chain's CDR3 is CASSLGRNRETQYF. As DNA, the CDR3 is TGTGCCAGCAGCTTAGGAAGGAACAGAGAGACCCAGTACTTC.

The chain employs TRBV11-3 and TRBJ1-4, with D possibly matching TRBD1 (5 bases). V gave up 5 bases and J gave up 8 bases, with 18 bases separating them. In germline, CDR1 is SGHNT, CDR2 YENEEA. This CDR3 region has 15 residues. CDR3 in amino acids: CASSQRRGEREKLFF. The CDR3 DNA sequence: TGTGCCAGCAGCCAACGACGAGGGGAGAGGGAAAAACTGTTTTTT.

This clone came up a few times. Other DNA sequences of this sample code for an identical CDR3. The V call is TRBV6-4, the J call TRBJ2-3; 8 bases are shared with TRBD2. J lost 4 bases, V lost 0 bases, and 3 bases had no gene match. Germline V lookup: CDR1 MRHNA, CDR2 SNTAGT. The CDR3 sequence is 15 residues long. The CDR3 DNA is TGTGCCAGCAGTGACTCGTCGGGGGGGGCAGATACGCAGTATTTT. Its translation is CASSDSSGGADTQYF.

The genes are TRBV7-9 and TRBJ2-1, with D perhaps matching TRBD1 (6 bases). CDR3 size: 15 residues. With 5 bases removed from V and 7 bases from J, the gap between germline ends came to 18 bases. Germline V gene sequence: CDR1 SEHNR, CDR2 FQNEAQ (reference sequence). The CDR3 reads CASSRAVQGWNEQFF. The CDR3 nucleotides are TGTGCCAGCAGCCGCGCGGTACAGGGTTGGAATGAGCAGTTCTTC.

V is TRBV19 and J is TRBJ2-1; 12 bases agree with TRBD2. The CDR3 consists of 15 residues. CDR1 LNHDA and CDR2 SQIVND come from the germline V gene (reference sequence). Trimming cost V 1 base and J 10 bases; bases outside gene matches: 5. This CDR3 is CASSIGLAGGAEQFF. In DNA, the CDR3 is TGTGCCAGTAGTATAGGGCTAGCGGGGGGGGCGGAGCAGTTCTTC. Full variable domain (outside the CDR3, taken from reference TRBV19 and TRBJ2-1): DGGITQSPKYLFRKEGQNVTLSCEQNLNHDAMYWYRQDPGQGLRLIYYSQIVNDFQKGDIAEGYSVSREKKESFPLTVTSAQKNPTAFYLCASSIGLAGGAEQFFGPGTRLTVL.

CDR3 region: CASSPGSPRDGYTF. The CDR3 nucleotides read TGTGCCAGCAGCCCCGGGAGCCCAAGGGATGGCTACACCTTC. The chain is built from TRBV28 and TRBJ1-2; the D is unclear. Germline CDR1 reads MDHEN; CDR2 reads SYDVKM. This CDR3 contains 14 residues. V lost 6 bases and J lost 6, with 17 bases in between.

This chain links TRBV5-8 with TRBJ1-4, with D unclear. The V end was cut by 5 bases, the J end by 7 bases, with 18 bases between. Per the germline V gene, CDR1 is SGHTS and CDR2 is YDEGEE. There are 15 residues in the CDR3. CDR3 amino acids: CASSPLRSVREKLFF. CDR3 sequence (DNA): TGTGCCAGCAGTCCGTTGCGGTCCGTTCGTGAAAAACTGTTTTTT. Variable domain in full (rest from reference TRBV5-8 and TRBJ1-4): EAGVTQSPTHLIKTRGQQATLRCSPISGHTSVYWYQQALGLGLQFLLWYDEGEERNRGNFPPRFSGRQFPNYSSELNVNALELEDSALYLCASSPLRSVREKLFFGSGTQLSVL.

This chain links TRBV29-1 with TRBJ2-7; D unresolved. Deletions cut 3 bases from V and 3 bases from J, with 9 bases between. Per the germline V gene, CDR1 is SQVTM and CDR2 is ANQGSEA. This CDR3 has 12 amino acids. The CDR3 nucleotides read TGCAGCGTTGAGGTGTGGGACTACGAGCAGTACTTC. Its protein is CSVEVWDYEQYF.

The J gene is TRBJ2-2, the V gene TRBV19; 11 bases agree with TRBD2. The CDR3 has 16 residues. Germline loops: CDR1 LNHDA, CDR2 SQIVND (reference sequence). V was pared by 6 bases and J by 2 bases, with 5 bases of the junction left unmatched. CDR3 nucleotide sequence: TGTGCCAGTAGAACGGGACTAGCGGAAAACACCGGGGAGCTGTTTTTT. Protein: CASRTGLAENTGELFF. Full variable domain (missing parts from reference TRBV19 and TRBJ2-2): DGGITQSPKYLFRKEGQNVTLSCEQNLNHDAMYWYRQDPGQGLRLIYYSQIVNDFQKGDIAEGYSVSREKKESFPLTVTSAQKNPTAFYLCASRTGLAENTGELFFGEGSRLTVL.

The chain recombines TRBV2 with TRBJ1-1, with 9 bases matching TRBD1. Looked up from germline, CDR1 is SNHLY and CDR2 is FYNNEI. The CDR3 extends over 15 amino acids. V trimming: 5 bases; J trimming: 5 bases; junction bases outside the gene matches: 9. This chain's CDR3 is CASSLRDRVGTEAFF. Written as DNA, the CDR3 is TGTGCCAGCAGTCTCAGGGACAGGGTAGGGACTGAAGCTTTCTTT. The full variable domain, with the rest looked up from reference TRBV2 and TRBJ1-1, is EPEVTQTPSHQVTQMGQEVILRCVPISNHLYFYWYRQILGQKVEFLVSFYNNEISEKSEIFDDQFSVERPDGSNFTLKIRSTKLEDSAMYFCASSLRDRVGTEAFFGQGTRLTVV.

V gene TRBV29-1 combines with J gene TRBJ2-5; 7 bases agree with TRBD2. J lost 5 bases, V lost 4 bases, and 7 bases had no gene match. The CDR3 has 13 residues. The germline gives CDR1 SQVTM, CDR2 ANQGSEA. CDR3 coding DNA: TGCAGCGTTGCGGGGAGGGGCCTGGAGACCCAGTACTTC. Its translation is CSVAGRGLETQYF.

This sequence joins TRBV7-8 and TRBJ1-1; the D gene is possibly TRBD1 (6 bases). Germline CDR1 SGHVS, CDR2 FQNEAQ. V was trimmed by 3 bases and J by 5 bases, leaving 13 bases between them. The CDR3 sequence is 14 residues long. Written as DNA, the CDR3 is TGTGCCAGCAGCTTTGGTCAGGGGAAGACTGAAGCTTTCTTT. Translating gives CASSFGQGKTEAFF.

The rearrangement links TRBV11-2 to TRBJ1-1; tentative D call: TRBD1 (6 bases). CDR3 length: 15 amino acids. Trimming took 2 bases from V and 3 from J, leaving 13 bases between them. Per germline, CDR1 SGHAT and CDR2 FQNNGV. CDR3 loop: CASSLRGAGDTEAFF. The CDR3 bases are TGTGCCAGCAGCTTAAGGGGGGCCGGAGACACTGAAGCTTTCTTT.

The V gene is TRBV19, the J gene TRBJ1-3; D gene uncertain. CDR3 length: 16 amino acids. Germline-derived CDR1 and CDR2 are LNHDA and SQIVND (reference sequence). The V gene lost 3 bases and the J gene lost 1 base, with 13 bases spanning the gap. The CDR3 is CASSMSRQVSGNTIYF. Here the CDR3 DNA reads TGTGCCAGTAGTATGAGTCGGCAGGTATCTGGAAACACCATATATTTT.

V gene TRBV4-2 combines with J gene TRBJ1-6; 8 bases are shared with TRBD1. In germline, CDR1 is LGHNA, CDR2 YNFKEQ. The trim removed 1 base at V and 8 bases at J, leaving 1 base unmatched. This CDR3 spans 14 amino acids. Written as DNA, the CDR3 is TGTGCCAGCAGCCAAGGACAGGGGTATTCACCCCTCCACTTT. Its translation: CASSQGQGYSPLHF.

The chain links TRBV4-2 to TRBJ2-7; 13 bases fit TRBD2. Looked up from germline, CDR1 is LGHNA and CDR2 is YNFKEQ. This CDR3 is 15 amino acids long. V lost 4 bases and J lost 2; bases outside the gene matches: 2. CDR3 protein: CASSPTSGRTYEQYF. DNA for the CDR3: TGTGCCAGCAGCCCGACTAGCGGGAGGACCTACGAGCAGTACTTC.

The CDR3 DNA follows: TGCAGCGTTGAAGATTATGGTATAACCAAGACGGTAACTAACACAGATACGCAGTATTTT. Protein: CSVEDYGITKTVTNTDTQYF. The chain links TRBV29-1 to TRBJ2-3; D remains ambiguous. The germline gives CDR1 SQVTM, CDR2 ANQGSEA. Between the trimmed V and J ends, which lost 0 bases and 2 bases, there was a span of 27 bases. The CDR3 has 20 amino acids.

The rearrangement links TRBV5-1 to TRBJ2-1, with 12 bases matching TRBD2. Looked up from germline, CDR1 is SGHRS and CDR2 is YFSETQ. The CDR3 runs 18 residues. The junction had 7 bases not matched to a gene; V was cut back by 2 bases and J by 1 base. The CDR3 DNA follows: TGCGCCAGCAGCTTTGGACTAGCGGGAATGTCATCCTACAATGAGCAGTTCTTC. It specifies CASSFGLAGMSSYNEQFF.

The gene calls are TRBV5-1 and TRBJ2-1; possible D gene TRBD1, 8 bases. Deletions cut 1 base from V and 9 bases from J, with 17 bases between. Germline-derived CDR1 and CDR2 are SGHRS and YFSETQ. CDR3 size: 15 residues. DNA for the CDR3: TGCGCCAGCAGCTTGACCGGACAGGGCGGGGGTGAGCAGTTCTTC. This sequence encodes CASSLTGQGGGEQFF.